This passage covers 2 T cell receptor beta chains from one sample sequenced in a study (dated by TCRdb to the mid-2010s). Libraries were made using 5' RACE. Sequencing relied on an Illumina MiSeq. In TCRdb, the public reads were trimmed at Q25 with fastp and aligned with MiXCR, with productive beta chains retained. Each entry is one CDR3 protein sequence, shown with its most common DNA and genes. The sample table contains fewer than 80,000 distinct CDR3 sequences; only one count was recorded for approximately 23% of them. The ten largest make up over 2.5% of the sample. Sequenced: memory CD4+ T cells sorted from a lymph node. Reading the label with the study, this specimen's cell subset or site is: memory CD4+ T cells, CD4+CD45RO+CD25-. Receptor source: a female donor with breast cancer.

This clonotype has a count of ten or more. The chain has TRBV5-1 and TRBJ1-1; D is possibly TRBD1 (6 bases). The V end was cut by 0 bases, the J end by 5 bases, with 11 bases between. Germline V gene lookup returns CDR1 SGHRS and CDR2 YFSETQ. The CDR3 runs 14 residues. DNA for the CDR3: TGCGCCAGCAGCTTGGGGGGGGGACAAACTGAAGCTTTCTTT. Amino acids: CASSLGGGQTEAFF. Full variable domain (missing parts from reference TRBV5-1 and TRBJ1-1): KAGVTQTPRYLIKTRGQQVTLSCSPISGHRSVSWYQQTPGQGLQFLFEYFSETQRNKGNFPGRFSGRQFSNSRSEMNVSTLELGDSALYLCASSLGGGQTEAFFGQGTRLTVV.

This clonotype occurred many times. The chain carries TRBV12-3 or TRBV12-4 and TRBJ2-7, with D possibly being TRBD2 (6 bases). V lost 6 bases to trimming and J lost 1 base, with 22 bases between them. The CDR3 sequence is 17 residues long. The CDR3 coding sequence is TGTGCCAGCAGCCTGACATTCCCCGGGACTCCTTCCTACGAGCAGTACTTC. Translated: CASSLTFPGTPSYEQYF.